These T cell receptor beta chains were read from a single sample in a study of regulatory dendritic cells for organ transplantation. Generated by immunoSEQ multiplex PCR, the TCRdb table keeps only in-frame clones and is missing some. The table records fewer than 15,000 clones, nearly 80% of them present only once. Their specific antigens are unknown. The sample comprised naive CD8+ T cells from blood cultured with regulatory dendritic cells. These receptors all stem from a human donor in good health. Each CDR3 is given with its conserved first and last residue. The D gene is left open where the match is weak. Clone size, where shown, is once, few, many, or a class for clones that have expanded.

.	TRBD2	TRBV11-3	TRBJ2-1	TGTGCCAGCAGCTTACTAGCGGGGCATCATGAGCAGTTCTTC	CASSLLAGHHEQFF
.	.	TRBV5-4	TRBJ2-1	TGTGCCAGCAGCTTCAGCTGGGGGGAGTACAATGAGCAGTTCTTC	CASSFSWGEYNEQFF
.	TRBD2	TRBV6-5	TRBJ2-1	TGTGCCAGCACCCTGACTAGCTCGAGAGACGAGCAGTTCTTC	CASTLTSSRDEQFF
.	.	TRBV6-5	TRBJ1-2	TGTGCCAGCAGCCCGGGGGGCGGTTATGGCTACACCTTC	CASSPGGGYGYTF
.	TRBD1	TRBV2	TRBJ2-1	TGTGCCAGCAATTATAACAGGGGCGATGAGCAGTTCTTC	CASNYNRGDEQFF
.	.	TRBV9	TRBJ2-7	TGTGCCAGCAGCCCCGGCGGAGGGGCCGACGAGCAGTACTTC	CASSPGGGADEQYF
.	TRBD2	TRBV29-1	TRBJ2-7	TGCAGCGTTGAGGGGGGGGATTCCTACGAGCAGTACTTC	CSVEGGDSYEQYF
once	.	TRBV6-5	TRBJ1-5	TGTGCCAGCAGTTACTCTTTAGGGGGCAATCAGCCCCAGCATTTT	CASSYSLGGNQPQHF
.	.	TRBV7-9	TRBJ2-2	TGTGCCAGCAGCTTAGAAAAGGGGGTTCTGAACACCGGGGAGCTGTTTTTT	CASSLEKGVLNTGELFF
.	TRBD2	TRBV4-1	TRBJ2-2	TGCGCCAGCCAGCGGGGGGGGCTAACCGGGGAGCTGTTTTTT	CASQRGGLTGELFF
.	TRBD1	TRBV29-1	TRBJ2-5	TGCAGCGTTCCGGGACAGGGGGCCGGGACCCAGTACTTC	CSVPGQGAGTQYF
.	TRBD2	TRBV4-3	TRBJ2-1	TGCGCCAGCAGCTTGCGGACTAGGAGGGGTGAGCAGTTCTTC	CASSLRTRRGEQFF
.	TRBD1	TRBV5-1	TRBJ1-1	TGCGCCAGCAGGGCGAGTTACAGGGGGACGAACACTGAAGCTTTCTTT	CASRASYRGTNTEAFF
few	TRBD1	TRBV4-2	TRBJ2-2	TGTGCCAGCAGCCAAGATTTGACAGGGAGAGCCGGGGAGCTGTTTTTT	CASSQDLTGRAGELFF
.	TRBD1	TRBV6-5	TRBJ1-2	TGTGCCAGCAGTGCCGGACAGGGGGCGCATACCTTC	CASSAGQGAHTF
few	.	TRBV10-3	TRBJ2-7	TGTGCCATCAGTCCGTCGGAGGGGGCGAAGGACGAGCAGTACTTC	CAISPSEGAKDEQYF
.	TRBD2	TRBV7-6	TRBJ2-1	TGTGCCAGCAGCTTACGTACAGCGGGGGGCTTCTACAATGAGCAGTTCTTC	CASSLRTAGGFYNEQFF
few	.	TRBV4-1	TRBJ2-7	TGCGCCAGCAGCCAAGACGGGGGGCGCTCCTACGAGCAGTACTTC	CASSQDGGRSYEQYF
.	TRBD2	TRBV27	TRBJ2-5	TGTGCCAGCAGTCTGCTAGCGGGGACACAAGAGACCCAGTACTTC	CASSLLAGTQETQYF
.	.	TRBV2	TRBJ2-7	TGTGCCGTGCCATCGGGGAGCTCCTACGAGCAGTACTTC	CAVPSGSSYEQYF
.	TRBD1	TRBV7-6	TRBJ2-5	TGTGCCAGCAGCCTCCGGGACAGGCCCTCGGGAGAGACCCAGTACTTC	CASSLRDRPSGETQYF
.	TRBD1	TRBV7-9	TRBJ1-2	TGTGCCAGCAGCCCAGTAGGGTTTCAGGGGGCTGGTGGCTACACCTTC	CASSPVGFQGAGGYTF
.	.	TRBV21-1	TRBJ2-3	TGTGCCAGCAGCAAAAGCCAGGGAGATACGCAGTATTTT	CASSKSQGDTQYF
.	TRBD2	TRBV4-1	TRBJ2-7	TGCGCCAGCAGCCTATTTAGCGGGGAAATCTACGAGCAGTACTTC	CASSLFSGEIYEQYF
.	.	TRBV27	TRBJ2-6	TGTGCCAGCAGTTTATCGAGCGGTTACTCTGGGGCCAACGTCCTGACTTTC	CASSLSSGYSGANVLTF
.	.	TRBV19	TRBJ2-2	TGTGCCAGTCATACAGGGTCTGGCGGGGAGCTGTTTTTT	CASHTGSGGELFF
.	.	TRBV14	TRBJ1-2	TGTGCCAGCAGCCAAGGAGTAGGGAGAAACTATGGCTACACCTTC	CASSQGVGRNYGYTF
once	TRBD2	TRBV27	TRBJ2-2	TGTGCCAGCAGCGACCTAGCGGCCCTCGGGGAGCTGTTTTTT	CASSDLAALGELFF
.	.	TRBV7-8	TRBJ1-6	TGTGCCAGCAGCTTAGAACCGGGTTATTCACCCCTCCACTTT	CASSLEPGYSPLHF
.	.	TRBV4-3	TRBJ2-1	TGCGCCAGCAGCCAAGATTTTGGCGGGGGACACAAAGAGCAGTTCTTC	CASSQDFGGGHKEQFF
.	TRBD1	TRBV6-1	TRBJ1-2	TGTGCCAGCAGTGAAGCGGGGGACAGGGTCTATGGCTACACCTTC	CASSEAGDRVYGYTF
.	TRBD2	TRBV4-3	TRBJ2-1	TGCGCCAGCAGCTCTCTAGCGGGCTCCTACAATGAGCAGTTCTTC	CASSSLAGSYNEQFF
once	.	TRBV7-6	TRBJ1-1	TGTGCCAGCAGCTTACGGACGGGACTCGTAGACACTGAAGCTTTCTTT	CASSLRTGLVDTEAFF
.	TRBD1	TRBV13	TRBJ1-1	TGTGCCAGCAGCTCGGACAGGGGGAAAACTGAAGCTTTCTTT	CASSSDRGKTEAFF
.	.	TRBV7-9	TRBJ1-1	TGTGCCAGCAGCCCACACGTCAAGAACACTGAAGCTTTCTTT	CASSPHVKNTEAFF
.	.	TRBV11-3	TRBJ2-3	TGTGCCAGCAGCTTAGCTGGCCTCTGGACAGATACGCAGTATTTT	CASSLAGLWTDTQYF
.	.	TRBV4-1	TRBJ1-1	TGCGCCAGCAGCCAAGACGGAGACACTGAAGCTTTCTTT	CASSQDGDTEAFF